This TCR beta chain was captured by sequencing in a study of blood T cell repertoires in COVID-19. At the level of the study: Sites across the United States, Italy and Spain contributed samples from acute and convalescent COVID-19. T cells, B-cell-depleted T cells, or PBMCs supplied cDNA or gDNA.

This clone is a singleton in its sample. Generated by immunoSEQ multiplex PCR, the TCRdb table keeps only in-frame clones and is missing some. This sample has just under 350,000 clones, with 85% to 90% found just once. The germline gives CDR1 SGHTA, CDR2 FQGNSA. The V and J ends lost 5 bases and 6 bases, in that order; junction bases with no gene match: 10. This CDR3 is 16 amino acids long. The receptor was isolated from a woman aged 70-85 years with COVID-19, enrolled during active disease. What was sequenced was peripheral blood. The chain couples TRBV7-2 to TRBJ2-2, with 9 bases identical to TRBD1. The CDR3 nucleotides read TGTGCCAGCAGCCCGACAGGGGGACTTGGGGCCGGGGAGCTGTTTTTT. As protein: CASSPTGGLGAGELFF. The whole variable domain, remainder taken from reference TRBV7-2 and TRBJ2-2, is GAGVSQSPSNKVTEKGKDVELRCDPISGHTALYWYRQSLGQGLEFLIYFQGNSAPDKSGLPSDRFSAERTGGSVSTLTIQRTQQEDSAVYLCASSPTGGLGAGELFFGEGSRLTVL.